This TCR beta chain was retrieved from a study of cytomegalovirus exposure and HLA in healthy donors. Study outcomes and limitations: Previously analyzed data showed that most TCR beta V segments were productive at a frequency of about 87% or about 30%.

PCR amplification relied on 60 Vbeta primers (plus 13 Jbeta primers). The protocol was immunoSEQ multiplex PCR, while the TCRdb copy is restricted to in-frame clones and leaves out a portion. The table lists about 160,000 clones, more than 65% of them singletons, with under 1.5% in the top ten. This clone was observed a single time. What it binds is not known. The germline V gene has CDR1 SGHVS and CDR2 FQNEAQ. V dropped 1 base and J dropped 2 bases, with 18 bases sitting between them. The CDR3 contains 18 residues. The TCR comes from a man between 25 and 39 years old in good health and CMV-seronegative. This chain links TRBV7-8 with TRBJ1-5; D is undetermined. Sequencing used PBMCs. DNA for the CDR3: TGTGCCAGCAGCTTAGGACCCAACCTCGACTTAGGCAATCAGCCCCAGCATTTT. As protein: CASSLGPNLDLGNQPQHF.